This entry is about one T cell receptor (beta chain). Its antigen is as yet unknown. CDR3 length equals 14 residues. V gave up 5 bases and J gave up 5 bases, with 16 bases separating them. The germline gives CDR1 SGHTA, CDR2 FQGTGA. Sequencing used immunoSEQ multiplex PCR; TCRdb keeps in-frame clones, though not all of them. The table lists 45,000 to 55,000 clones, about 80% of them singletons. The data originate from a study of T cell responses to AZD1222 COVID-19 vaccine. The study's findings and limits: Only a handful of AZD1222 recipients were seropositive at baseline. Donors in the cohort were predominantly white British and more often female, and clonal diversity was possibly underestimated.

This sample comprised peripheral blood, obtained on day 0 of AZD1222 vaccination. The chain couples TRBV7-3 to TRBJ2-7; D may correspond to TRBD1 or TRBD2 (5 bases each). The receptor was derived from an adult in good health. The DNA of the CDR3 is TGTGCCAGCAGCAAAACCGGGACCCGAGACGAGCAGTACTTC. Translation: CASSKTGTRDEQYF.